This is a list of T cell receptor beta chains from one sample in a study of beta chain features in type 1 diabetes. Repertoires were generated with immunoSEQ multiplex PCR, while TCRdb's copy carries only in-frame clones and drops some. The sample shows some 150,000 clones, over 8.5% of them seen only once. The sequenced material came from central memory CD4+ T cells from blood. These receptors were collected from a man younger than 30 in good health. The CDR3 runs from the conserved cysteine through the conserved F or W. A D gene is named only where the DNA matches it firmly. Size is stated for part of the rows, as once, few or many counts, or as a class when the clone is expanded.

abundance	d_gene	v_gene	j_gene	CDR3nt	CDR3aa
NA	NA	TRBV7-3	TRBJ1-1	TGTGCCAGCAGCCAAGGGTCTAAGGGCACTGAAGCTTTCTTT	CASSQGSKGTEAFF
few	NA	TRBV29-1	TRBJ2-5	TGCAGCGTTGGGGTGGGCACTTCGGCCTCTAAAGAGACCCAGTACTTC	CSVGVGTSASKETQYF
few	NA	TRBV28	TRBJ1-1	TGTGCCAGCAGTTTGTCAGAGGAAGCTTTCTTT	CASSLSEEAFF
NA	NA	TRBV20-1	TRBJ2-7	TGCAGTGCTAGAGACCAGCGCGAGCAGTACTTC	CSARDQREQYF
NA	TRBD2	TRBV5-1	TRBJ2-2	TGCGCCAGCAGCTCACTAGCGGGGGTCGCCACCGGGGAGCTGTTTTTT	CASSSLAGVATGELFF
few	NA	TRBV6-7	TRBJ2-5	TGTGCCAGCAGCCCTCCGACCGGGACCCAAGAGACCCAGTACTTC	CASSPPTGTQETQYF
NA	NA	TRBV15	TRBJ2-7	TGTGCCACCACCGTAGCCTACGAATACGAGCAGTACTTC	CATTVAYEYEQYF
few	TRBD2	TRBV2	TRBJ2-3	TGTGCCAGCAGTCCCTTACGGGGACTAGCGGCGAACACAGATACGCAGTATTTT	CASSPLRGLAANTDTQYF
NA	NA	TRBV5-1	TRBJ2-1	TGCGCCAGCAGCTTGGGCAGGGACAATGAGCAGTTCTTC	CASSLGRDNEQFF
many	TRBD1	TRBV2	TRBJ1-2	TGTGCCAGCAGAGAAAGGGACAGGCCTAACTATGGCTACACCTTC	CASRERDRPNYGYTF
few	NA	TRBV9	TRBJ1-1	TGTGCCAGCAGCGTAGCTCCAGGGGCAAGTGGGAACACTGAAGCTTTCTTT	CASSVAPGASGNTEAFF
many	NA	TRBV2	TRBJ1-1	TGTGCCAGCATAGTGGGCAGAAGTCATATTACTGAAGCTTTCTTT	CASIVGRSHITEAFF
NA	NA	TRBV7-2	TRBJ2-3	TGTGCCAGCAGCTTTGCCCGCACAGATACGCAGTATTTT	CASSFARTDTQYF
NA	TRBD2	TRBV29-1	TRBJ2-1	TGCAGCGTCGGGCTCGGGGCGGGAGTCTACAATGAGCAGTTCTTC	CSVGLGAGVYNEQFF
few	NA	TRBV28	TRBJ1-2	TGTGCCAGCAGCCGGGTCCCCTATGGCTACACCTTC	CASSRVPYGYTF
many	NA	TRBV7-2	TRBJ2-2	TGTGCCAGCAGCTTAGGCCGTCGCGGGGAGCTGTTTTTT	CASSLGRRGELFF
NA	TRBD1	TRBV29-1	TRBJ1-3	TGCAGCGCCGGACAGGCTGGAAACACCATATATTTT	CSAGQAGNTIYF
NA	NA	TRBV30	TRBJ2-7	TGTGCCTGGAGCCAGACCTACGAGCAGTACTTC	CAWSQTYEQYF
NA	NA	TRBV9	TRBJ1-2	TGTGCCAGCAGCGTAGGCGGAGGGGCGGACTATGGCTACACCTTC	CASSVGGGADYGYTF
NA	NA	TRBV29-1	TRBJ1-2	TGCAGCGTTGAATTATTACAGCTTAACTATGGCTACACCTTC	CSVELLQLNYGYTF
few	TRBD2	TRBV11-3	TRBJ2-1	TGTGCCAGCAGCTTGGCCCCACTAGCGGGGAATGAGCAGTTCTTC	CASSLAPLAGNEQFF
NA	NA	TRBV9	TRBJ2-1	TGTGCCAGCAGCACCTTTGCGAGGGCCAATGGGGATGAGCAGTTCTTC	CASSTFARANGDEQFF
few	TRBD1	TRBV29-1	TRBJ2-7	TGCAGCGTTAGGGGACAGGGGGGTTCCTACGAGCAGTACTTC	CSVRGQGGSYEQYF
few	NA	TRBV7-9	TRBJ2-7	TGTGCCAGCAGCCCCCCAGACAGTCGCTTCTACTACGAGCAGTACTTC	CASSPPDSRFYYEQYF
many	TRBD2	TRBV7-2	TRBJ2-5	TGTGCCAGCGGCCGGAACGGCGGGGGGATCCAAGAGACCCAGTACTTC	CASGRNGGGIQETQYF
few	NA	TRBV2	TRBJ2-4	TGTGCCAGCAAGTTTCTAGCCAAAAACATTCAGTACTTC	CASKFLAKNIQYF
few	NA	TRBV14	TRBJ2-5	TGTGCCAGCAGCCAAAATAGGCCAGGGGCTGGGAGAGAGACCCAGTACTTC	CASSQNRPGAGRETQYF
few	TRBD1	TRBV18	TRBJ1-2	TGTGCCAGCTCACCTGACAGGGGGTATGGCTACACCTTC	CASSPDRGYGYTF
NA	NA	TRBV14	TRBJ1-2	TGTGCCAGTCATTTGACGGAGGCCGGGGGCTACACCTTC	CASHLTEAGGYTF
NA	TRBD1	TRBV7-2	TRBJ1-4	TGTGCCAGCAGCCACTTGAGGACAGGGGTGATTGGAAAACTGTTTTTT	CASSHLRTGVIGKLFF
NA	NA	TRBV21-1	TRBJ2-7	TGTGCCAGCAGCCACCGGACAGGCCGCTACGAGCAGTACTTC	CASSHRTGRYEQYF
NA	NA	TRBV5-6	TRBJ2-7	TGTGCCAGCAGCTTGGTGGAGGCTAGCGAGCAGTACTTC	CASSLVEASEQYF